The source of this T cell receptor beta chain is a study of blood T cell repertoires in COVID-19. In germline, CDR1 is MDHEN, CDR2 SYDVKM. Trimming removed 3 bases from V and 3 bases from J, with 12 bases in between. The CDR3 totals 15 residues. Participant age was roughly 18 to 90 years, and participants resided in around 24 US areas. Clones were read by immunoSEQ multiplex PCR, and TCRdb kept only the in-frame ones, dropping some. This table holds 200,000 to 250,000 clones, approximately 84% found once. This receptor was identified in a man in his forties who had recovered from COVID-19. Sequencing was done on a sample of PBMCs or T cells enriched from blood (not recorded which). The rearrangement joins TRBV28 to TRBJ1-3; D not certain. Written as DNA, the CDR3 is TGTGCCAGCAGTTTTTCCCTGACACGTGGAAACACCATATATTTT. Translated, it gives CASSFSLTRGNTIYF.